This TCR beta chain comes out of a study of monozygotic twins with cystic fibrosis. Measured with immunoSEQ multiplex PCR; TCRdb has only the in-frame clones, and not every one. The table shows around 17,000 clones, with around 96% occurring only once. General study results and limits: Monozygotic CF twin pairs shared significantly more nucleotide-identical clonotypes than unrelated CF individuals did. J usage was most co-twin-similar in 8 of 16 pairs, V in 13.

V lost 2 bases to trimming and J lost 4 bases; unmatched junction nucleotides: 3. Germline V gives CDR1 SGHRS, CDR2 YFSETQ. CDR3 length: 14 residues. Concerning this clone itself: Its specificity is unknown.

The source material was blood. This clonotype was obtained from a girl aged 2-9 years with cystic fibrosis. V is TRBV5-1 and J is TRBJ1-2, with 9 nucleotides matching TRBD1. The chain's CDR3 is CASSLPGQGYGYTF. The CDR3 bases are TGCGCCAGCAGCTTACCGGGACAGGGCTATGGCTACACCTTC.